The 8 T cell receptor beta chains below were found in one sample sequenced in a study of cytomegalovirus exposure and HLA in healthy donors. Both 60 Vbeta primers and 13 Jbeta primers went into the PCR. The table came from immunoSEQ multiplex PCR; TCRdb's copy has only in-frame clones and leaves some out. The top ten clones hold 1.4% of a sample with roughly 180,000 clones, 75% to 85% of them seen once. Input material: PBMCs. Receptors originate from a woman aged 25 to 39 in good health and CMV-seropositive.

The chain carries TRBV25-1 and TRBJ2-1, with D perhaps TRBD2 (5 bases). V lost 1 base to trimming and J lost 4 bases, with 8 bases between them. Germline values: CDR1 MGHDK, CDR2 SYGVNS. The CDR3 extends over 14 amino acids. The CDR3 loop reads CASSESGFYNEQFF. The CDR3 coding sequence is TGTGCCAGCAGTGAATCGGGATTTTACAATGAGCAGTTCTTC.

The rearrangement uses TRBV5-1 and TRBJ2-1, with 8 bases fitting TRBD1. J was trimmed by 8 bases and V by 0 bases; bases with no gene match: 7. The length of the CDR3 is 15 residues. Germline loops: CDR1 SGHRS, CDR2 YFSETQ. CDR3 loop: CASSLVGQGFDEQFF. The CDR3 region has the DNA TGCGCCAGCAGCTTGGTCGGACAGGGCTTCGATGAGCAGTTCTTC.

In the case of this clone: A read error may account for a junction end that differs from germline. The rearrangement links TRBV10-2 to TRBJ2-7; 9 positions match TRBD1. The CDR3 sequence is 13 residues long. CDR1 and CDR2 (germline): WSHSY, SAAADI. CDR3 bases: TGCGCCAGCAGTGCTGGGACAGGGTTCAAGCAGTATTTC. Translated: CASSAGTGFKQYF.

This rearrangement joins TRBV5-6 to TRBJ2-7, with TRBD2 identical over 7 bases. V lost 3 bases and J lost 4; bases outside the gene matches: 4. CDR1 SGHDT and CDR2 YYEEEE come from the germline V gene. This CDR3 has 13 residues. The CDR3, as DNA: TGTGCCAGCAGCTCTAGCGGTTATTACGAGCAGTACTTC. This sequence encodes CASSSSGYYEQYF.

The chain combines TRBV19 with TRBJ2-3; 9 positions agree with TRBD1. Looked up from germline, CDR1 is LNHDA and CDR2 is SQIVND (reference sequence). The ends lost 5 bases at V and 6 bases at J; junction bases unmatched: 18. The CDR3 is made up of 18 amino acids. This CDR3 is CASSRIVVAGQGSDTQYF. CDR3 nucleotides: TGTGCCAGTAGTCGTATTGTGGTGGCGGGACAGGGAAGTGATACGCAGTATTTT.

The chain couples TRBV28 to TRBJ2-5; D gene ambiguous. CDR1 and CDR2 (germline): MDHEN, SYDVKM. V was pared by 6 bases and J by 5 bases, with 10 bases between. CDR3 length equals 12 residues. CDR3 bases: TGTGCCAGCAGCCCTAATTCGGAGACCCAGTACTTC. Encoded protein: CASSPNSETQYF.

The chain joins TRBV4-2 to TRBJ2-2; D is unclear. Germline CDR1 LGHNA, CDR2 YNFKEQ. The CDR3 covers 13 residues. Trimming stripped 0 bases from V and 9 bases from J, with 8 bases between. In DNA, the CDR3 is TGTGCCAGCAGCCAAGATTACGGGTGGGAGCTGTTTTTT. This codes for CASSQDYGWELFF.

The sample holds a few counts of this clone. V and J are TRBV28 and TRBJ1-1, with D possibly matching TRBD1 (6 bases). V was clipped by 4 bases and J by 5 bases, with 11 bases between them. The germline V gene has CDR1 MDHEN and CDR2 SYDVKM. CDR3 length equals 13 residues. CDR3 sequence: CASSWSQGTEAFF. DNA of the CDR3: TGTGCCAGCAGTTGGTCCCAGGGGACTGAAGCTTTCTTT.